This T cell receptor beta chain was captured by sequencing in a study of T cell responses to AZD1222 COVID-19 vaccine. Study-level points and caveats: Seropositive at baseline were only a handful of AZD1222 recipients. Reportedly, close to half of spike-specific TCRs are directed against unmutated variant regions.

Deletions cut 1 base from V and 8 bases from J, with 6 bases between. CDR3 length: 12 residues. Germline lookup yields CDR1 MDHEN and CDR2 SYDVKM. Of note for this clone: The antigen is unknown.

Clones were read by immunoSEQ multiplex PCR, and TCRdb kept only the in-frame ones, dropping some. This sample carries approximately 70,000 clones, more than 75% of them seen once, and the ten largest clones take around 24%. This receptor was identified in an adult in good health. The chain has TRBV28 and TRBJ1-3; D is ambiguous. The sample was peripheral blood, taken on day 0 of AZD1222 vaccination. CDR3 DNA sequence: TGTGCCAGCAGTTTATATGGGGACACCATATATTTT. Amino acids: CASSLYGDTIYF.